Listed here is a single T cell receptor (beta chain). Its target antigen remains unknown. Nothing much larger sits one base from this clone, and base qualities are not available. The TCR beta CDR3 regions were amplified from the RNA transcripts. A first-round RT-PCR of the TCR CDR3 used the HTBI primer set with the Qiagen OneStep RT-PCR kit. The libraries were constructed in a second round of multiplex PCR and then size-selected and purified. Paired-end sequencing of the libraries was performed with 100 bp reads on an Illumina HiSeq2000. For the original study's pipeline: SOAPnuke was used to process the raw data, with reads discarded if the reads contained adapters or uncalled bases, had a mean Phred below 15, or lacked an exact constant-primer or identifier match. COPE v1.2.5 was used to merge the high-quality paired reads, and each unique nucleotide sequence was defined as a clonotype. MiTCR v1.1 was used to align the clonotypes against IMGT TRBV, TRBD and TRBJ reference segments. The analysis was restricted to V-J combinations with a frequency above 0.0001, which together covered 99.2% of the repertoires. A TCS score was defined as the ratio of F50 (clonal expansion) to E x V (chaos), with BLOSUM62-based TCRdist applied between CDR3 peptides within each V-J. Welch's t-statistics and random forest reduced 500 to 650 V-J features to roughly 13, which were used in a naive Bayes classifier (R e1071). TCRdb reworked the public reads: Q25 trimming with fastp, MiXCR clone assembly, productive beta chains retained. Merged by CDR3 protein, the rows form single entries marked with the most common genes and DNA. These V and J calls rely on TCRdb rather than the paper's analysis. This sample comprises around 480,000 distinct CDR3 sequences, about an eighth of them detected only once. The ten largest clones represent about 17% of the sample.

Ends trimmed: V by 3 bases, J by 6 bases; bases unmatched to a gene: 10. The CDR3 runs 15 residues from the cysteine to the phenylalanine. Only the CDR3 part of the read is kept: 45 bases, read in frame from the first base. For CDR1 and CDR2, the germline V gene lists LGHNA and YNFKEQ. A patient counted as having stable Graves' hyperthyroidism if no progression to ophthalmopathy occurred over 18 months of follow-up. Hyperthyroidism patients were newly diagnosed, with disease duration under 2 months, and aged 18 to 65 years. The study excluded patients with uncontrolled infections, other autoimmune diseases, pregnancy or lactation. Diagnoses relied on clinical symptoms, serum thyroxine and TRAb, thyroid ultrasound and orbital computed tomography. PBMCs were separated from roughly 9.3 ml of fresh peripheral blood using Ficoll-Paque density gradient centrifugation. Total RNA was extracted using Trizol reagent, and RNA quality was assessed on an Agilent 2100 Bioanalyzer.

These data belong to a study of T cells in Graves' hyperthyroidism and ophthalmopathy (dated by TCRdb to between 2018 and 2021). The study in broad terms: Peripheral blood was collected at initial diagnosis, before any treatment. After sampling, hyperthyroidism patients received methimazole starting at 30 mg daily, and ophthalmopathy patients received high-dose intravenous methylprednisolone. The study also compared thyroid tissue and blood T-cell repertoires from about six Graves' hyperthyroidism patients. TCR V-J signatures able to tell the groups apart were searched for in a discovery cohort of 90 to 100 patients, of whom 43 had Graves' ophthalmopathy and about 60 had stable Graves' hyperthyroidism. According to the paper, TCR Vbeta CDR3 sequencing was carried out on 135 peripheral blood samples, which came from some 41 ophthalmopathy, fewer than 80 hyperthyroidism and roughly 17 progressor patients. The 100 discovery patients were randomly split 7:3 into training and test sets. Whether ophthalmopathy could be predicted prospectively was tested in an independent validation cohort made up of roughly 19 hyperthyroidism patients plus 17 patients who later progressed to ophthalmopathy. Beyond this particular receptor, the publication reports: Most expanded thyroid clonotypes (frequency above 0.001) were also detected in blood, a finding suggesting that blood repertoires may reflect thyroid immune responses. Ophthalmopathy was separated from stable hyperthyroidism by a 13 V-J signature model, with approximately 85% sensitivity and roughly 81% specificity obtained in cross-validation and 80%/75% obtained in testing. No statistical method was used to fix the sample size in advance, and group allocation was not hidden from the investigators. In validation, the model predicted progression to ophthalmopathy with approximately 70% sensitivity and approximately 72% specificity, a median of roughly seven months before onset.

Sequencing input: blood. The source is a woman aged 18-35 years with Graves' hyperthyroidism. The chain is made from TRBV4-2 and TRBJ2-7, and 8 bases in between align with TRBD2. The sequenced DNA is TGTGCCAGCAGCCAGAGAGCGGGAGCGGATGGCGAGCAGTACTTC. This codes for CASSQRAGADGEQYF.